This TCR beta chain was retrieved from a study of blood T cell repertoires in COVID-19. Study-wide context: Donors in the United States, Italy and Spain gave samples during acute or convalescent COVID-19.

The method was immunoSEQ multiplex PCR; TCRdb's version includes in-frame clones alone and lacks a portion of them. Of 150,000 to 250,000 clones listed, about nine tenths were seen once; the top ten hold around 2.4%. This TCR was sampled from a woman aged 30 to 39 who had recovered from COVID-19. Sequenced: PBMCs or T cells enriched from blood (not recorded which).

CDR3: CASSYIGGDHETQYF. CDR3 DNA sequence: TGTGCCAGCAGTTATATAGGGGGAGATCACGAGACCCAGTACTTC. The gene calls are TRBV28 and TRBJ2-5; TRBD1 might be the D (6 bases). Trimming pared 4 bases from V and 5 bases from J, leaving 17 bases between. This CDR3 is 15 amino acids long. The germline V gene has CDR1 MDHEN and CDR2 SYDVKM. The full variable domain, its missing parts supplied by reference TRBV28 and TRBJ2-5, is DVKVTQSSRYLVKRTGEKVFLECVQDMDHENMFWYRQDPGLGLRLIYFSYDVKMKEKGDIPEGYSVSREKKERFSLILESASTNQTSMYLCASSYIGGDHETQYFGPGTRLLVL.